The 20 T cell receptor beta chains below were found in one sample sequenced in a study of beta chain features in type 1 diabetes. Points from the study as a whole: Type 1 diabetes patients showed a moderate but significant shortening of TCRB CDR3s in all four CD4+ subsets.

These receptors have no identified antigens. The whole isolated RNA underwent reverse transcription, so sequencing captured expressed TCRB transcripts. The data were produced by immunoSEQ multiplex PCR, yet TCRdb's version contains in-frame clones alone and is incomplete. The sample yields around 56,000 clones, around 50% seen once. Sequencing was performed on Tregs from blood. The origin of the receptors is a woman aged 40 to 50 with type 1 diabetes.

The genes are TRBV2 and TRBJ2-1, with 13 bases lining up with TRBD2. CDR3 length: 17 residues. J lost 0 bases, V lost 6 bases, and 5 bases had no gene match. Germline values: CDR1 SNHLY, CDR2 FYNNEI. The CDR3 region is CASRRTSGSFSYNEQFF. In nucleotides, the CDR3 is TGTGCCAGCAGACGGACTAGCGGGAGTTTCTCCTACAATGAGCAGTTCTTC.

This clone counts as medium-sized (0.01 to 0.1%). This chain links TRBV4-2 with TRBJ2-7, with D maybe TRBD2 (6 bases). Looked up from germline, CDR1 is LGHNA and CDR2 is YNFKEQ. CDR3 length: 18 amino acids. Deletions cut 4 bases from V and 2 bases from J, with 24 bases between. The CDR3 loop is CASSLRLGGGARAYEQYF. Here the CDR3 DNA reads TGTGCCAGCAGCCTACGATTGGGGGGTGGGGCCAGGGCCTACGAGCAGTACTTC.

This clone was counted a single time. The V and J genes are TRBV6-1 and TRBJ2-4; 7 nucleotides match TRBD1. V lost 6 bases and J lost 8; bases outside the gene matches: 7. The CDR3 extends over 13 amino acids. Germline V gene data show CDR1 as MNHNS and CDR2 as SASEGT. The CDR3 DNA reads as TGTGCCAGCAGCTACAGGGGTGGGGACATTCAGTACTTC. Its translation is CASSYRGGDIQYF.

The chain carries TRBV7-2 and TRBJ1-5, with D hard to call. From germline, CDR1 is SGHTA and CDR2 FQGNSA. This CDR3 is built from 13 residues. V lost 2 bases to trimming and J lost 6 bases, with 8 bases between them. The CDR3 region is CASSLNPGQPQHF. The DNA of the CDR3 is TGTGCCAGCAGCTTAAATCCCGGTCAGCCCCAGCATTTT.

The V gene is TRBV25-1, the J gene TRBJ2-7; 7 bases are shared with TRBD1. Germline CDR1 reads MGHDK; CDR2 reads SYGVNS. The V gene end was trimmed by 5 bases and the J gene end by 2 bases; junction bases not matched to a gene: 3. This CDR3 is 13 amino acids long. The CDR3 nucleotides are TGTGCCAGCAGTCGAACAGGGGCCTACGAGCAGTACTTC. It codes for CASSRTGAYEQYF.

The rearrangement joins TRBV2 to TRBJ1-6, with D possibly matching TRBD1 (6 bases). Germline V gives CDR1 SNHLY, CDR2 FYNNEI. This CDR3 is built from 14 residues. V lost 6 bases to trimming and J lost 14 bases, with 20 bases between them. The chain's CDR3 is CASSLGGTAKALHF. CDR3 coding DNA: TGTGCCAGCAGCTTAGGGGGAACCGCGAAGGCCCTCCACTTT.

This clone was observed once. The genes are TRBV27 and TRBJ2-3, with 8 bases matching TRBD2. V shed 3 bases, J shed 1 base, and the junction held 3 bases outside the gene matches. The germline V gene encodes CDR1 MNHEY and CDR2 SMNVEV (reference sequence). The CDR3 is 15 residues long. In DNA, the CDR3 is TGTGCCAGCAGTTTTGGGCGGGGGGGCACAGATACGCAGTATTTT. Encoded protein: CASSFGRGGTDTQYF.

The rearrangement uses TRBV29-1 and TRBJ2-3; TRBD2 matches at 8 bases. The CDR3 is 14 residues long. After removal of 2 bases from V and 4 bases from J, the junction contained 5 bases not matched to a gene. Germline V gene lookup returns CDR1 SQVTM and CDR2 ANQGSEA. As DNA, the CDR3 is TGCAGCGTTGAACGGGGCGGGGGGCCAGATACGCAGTATTTT. Translated, it gives CSVERGGGPDTQYF.

The rearrangement uses TRBV15 and TRBJ2-5; 7 nucleotides line up with TRBD1. Per germline, CDR1 LNHNV and CDR2 YYDKDF (reference sequence). The CDR3 sequence is 15 residues long. V lost 0 bases and J lost 5; bases outside the gene matches: 6. CDR3 DNA sequence: TGTGCCACCAGCAGAGATCTAACAGGGGCGGAGACCCAGTACTTC. Translated: CATSRDLTGAETQYF.

Concerning this clone itself: A junction boundary mismatches the germline segment, possibly from a read error. The chain uses TRBV7-9 and TRBJ1-6; 7 bases are shared with TRBD1. Germline CDR1 reads SEHNR; CDR2 reads FQNEAQ (reference sequence). This CDR3 contains 16 residues. The CDR3 here is CASSVNRGGYNSLLHF. CDR3 DNA: TGTGCCAGCAGCGTAAACAGGGGTGGCTATAATTCACTCCTCCACTTT.

The genes are TRBV7-2 and TRBJ2-6, with no clear D. V lost 5 bases, J lost 4 bases, and 9 bases lay in between. This CDR3 contains 14 residues. The germline CDR1 and CDR2 sequences are SGHTA and FQGNSA. CDR3 residues: CASSPFRGANVLTF. CDR3 sequence (DNA): TGTGCCAGCAGCCCCTTTCGGGGGGCCAACGTCCTGACTTTC.

This chain connects TRBV19 to TRBJ2-4; D may be TRBD1 (6 bases). With 6 bases removed from V and 9 bases from J, the gap between germline ends came to 21 bases. The germline V gene has CDR1 LNHDA and CDR2 SQIVND (reference sequence). CDR3 size: 15 residues. CDR3 sequence: CASRDSADFMGIQYF. Written as DNA, the CDR3 is TGTGCCAGTAGGGACAGTGCTGACTTCATGGGCATTCAGTACTTC.

The rearrangement links TRBV5-4 to TRBJ1-5; the D is unclear. Germline lookup yields CDR1 SGHNT and CDR2 YYREEE (reference sequence). V was trimmed by 0 bases and J by 5 bases, leaving 9 bases between them. The CDR3 covers 14 residues. This chain's CDR3 is CASSLGANDQPQHF. CDR3 sequence (DNA): TGTGCCAGCAGCTTGGGCGCAAACGATCAGCCCCAGCATTTT.

This chain joins TRBV6-5 and TRBJ2-7, with D perhaps matching TRBD2 (5 bases). This CDR3 has 15 amino acids. Trimming pared 2 bases from V and 1 base from J, leaving 12 bases between. From germline, CDR1 is MNHEY and CDR2 SVGAGI. The DNA for the CDR3 is TGTGCCAGCAGTTACGACATCGGGGAATCCTACGAGCAGTACTTC. The encoded protein is CASSYDIGESYEQYF.

This clone was counted a single time. The chain combines TRBV7-2 with TRBJ2-5, with 8 bases aligning to TRBD1. Trimming removed 3 bases from V and 5 bases from J; junction bases left unmatched: 8. Germline lookup yields CDR1 SGHTA and CDR2 FQGNSA. The CDR3 is 15 amino acids. CDR3 sequence (DNA): TGTGCCAGCAGCTTTATATCGACAGGGGCGGAGACCCAGTACTTC. Translation gives CASSFISTGAETQYF.

V usage is TRBV7-2 and J usage is TRBJ2-5; 8 nucleotides match TRBD1. Germline assignment: CDR1 SGHTA and CDR2 FQGNSA. The CDR3 runs to 13 residues. V gave up 8 bases and J gave up 5 bases; unmatched junction bases: 7. CDR3 sequence (DNA): TGTGCCAGCGCCAGGGGGCGGTGGGAGACCCAGTACTTC. Translated: CASARGRWETQYF.

The chain couples TRBV10-3 to TRBJ2-5, with D possibly being TRBD1 (5 bases). Between the trimmed V and J ends, which lost 3 bases and 1 base, there was a span of 9 bases. The germline CDR1 and CDR2 sequences are ENHRY and SYGVKD. The CDR3 has 14 amino acids. The CDR3 nucleotides read TGTGCCATCAGTGATTGGGGCCTCCAAGAGACCCAGTACTTC. Encoded protein: CAISDWGLQETQYF.

J is TRBJ1-6 and V is TRBV28; 8 positions agree with TRBD1. The CDR3 totals 20 residues. Unmatched junction bases numbered 18, after V lost 8 bases and J lost 0 bases. Germline CDR1 and CDR2: MDHEN and SYDVKM. The CDR3 loop is CASPDEGDRGLSSYNSPLHF. CDR3 nucleotide sequence: TGTGCCAGCCCGGACGAGGGAGACAGGGGCCTGAGCTCCTATAATTCACCCCTCCACTTT.

This chain links TRBV30 with TRBJ1-1, with unresolved D. CDR3 length equals 13 residues. V was clipped by 3 bases and J by 0 bases, with 8 bases between them. The germline V gene encodes CDR1 GTSNPN and CDR2 SVGIG (reference sequence). This CDR3 is CAWSGLMNTEAFF. CDR3 in DNA: TGTGCCTGGAGCGGACTCATGAACACTGAAGCTTTCTTT.

The V and J genes are TRBV5-1 and TRBJ1-1; D gene ambiguous. This CDR3 is 14 amino acids long. Per germline, CDR1 SGHRS and CDR2 YFSETQ. Trimming removed 0 bases from V and 3 bases from J, with 9 bases in between. DNA for the CDR3: TGCGCCAGCAGCTTGGGCCTACGGGACACTGAAGCTTTCTTT. It translates to CASSLGLRDTEAFF.